Sequencing of this T cell receptor (beta chain) was carried out in a study of T cell changes during pregnancy in multiple sclerosis. CDR1 is SGHTA and CDR2 is FQGTGA in the germline V gene. The CDR3 is 12 residues long. V lost 7 bases and J lost 5, with 8 bases in between. TCRdb's table, derived via immunoSEQ multiplex PCR, lists solely in-frame clones and lacks some. The sample comprises about 46,000 clones, roughly 93% of which are singletons, and around 4.7% rests with the top ten. The rearrangement links TRBV7-3 to TRBJ2-2; D gene unclear. This clonotype was sampled from a female donor with multiple sclerosis, enrolled in a pregnancy study. The material sequenced was CD8+ T cells from peripheral blood mononuclear cells, taken in the first trimester of pregnancy. CDR3 sequence (DNA): TGTGCCAGCAACCCCGGGACCGGGGAGCTGTTTTTT. This translates into CASNPGTGELFF.